These 29 T cell receptor beta chains share one sample of origin, sequenced in a study of CD8 T cells in ankylosing spondylitis. Study conclusions and caveats: Seven to nine highly homologous variants made up a TCR beta motif that seemed to typify ankylosing spondylitis blood.

These receptors have no known antigen. Each CDR3 protein is one row after TCRdb ran MiXCR on the 5' RACE reads. The sample records 500,000 to 550,000 distinct CDR3 sequences, roughly 12% being singletons. The specimen sequenced was blood, either unsorted or a sorted T cell fraction (not recorded which). The source of these receptors is a male donor with ankylosing spondylitis.

In this sample, this clonotype turned up many times. The rearrangement joins TRBV5-1 to TRBJ2-1; TRBD1 is a possible D gene (5 bases). The length of the CDR3 is 14 residues. CDR1 is SGHRS, CDR2 YFSETQ, per germline. The ends were cut back, 0 bases at V and 10 bases at J, with 14 bases in the middle. For the CDR3, the DNA is TGCGCCAGCAGCTTGGGAGGCAGGGTAGACGAGCAGTTCTTC. This gives the protein CASSLGGRVDEQFF.

This clonotype was seen only a few times. J is TRBJ2-1 and V is TRBV6-1; D not resolved. Germline V gene data show CDR1 as MNHNS and CDR2 as SASEGT. CDR3 length: 14 amino acids. The CDR3 region has the DNA TGTGCAGTCTGGCCGATACTCTCCTACAATGAGCAGTTCTTC. Amino acids: CAVWPILSYNEQFF.

CDR3 region: CASRDRMQGDNEQFF. CDR3 sequence (DNA): TGTGCCAGCAGGGACAGGATGCAGGGGGACAATGAGCAGTTCTTC. This chain uses TRBV2 with TRBJ2-1; 7 bases are shared with TRBD1. CDR3 length: 15 amino acids. The J segment lost 5 bases and the V segment lost 6 bases, leaving 10 bases of the junction unmatched. The germline gives CDR1 SNHLY, CDR2 FYNNEI.

This clonotype was detected a few times. This chain connects TRBV7-7 to TRBJ2-3; possibly TRBD1 or TRBD2 for D (5 bases each). CDR1 and CDR2 (germline): SSHAT, FNYEAQ (reference sequence). CDR3 length equals 15 residues. The germline V and J ends were trimmed by 5 bases and 0 bases, with 12 bases remaining between them. The CDR3 reads CASSRDGYSTDTQYF. The CDR3 DNA follows: TGTGCCAGCAGCCGGGACGGATACAGCACAGATACGCAGTATTTT.

The chain uses TRBV7-9 and TRBJ1-2, with D uncertain. From germline, CDR1 is SEHNR and CDR2 FQNEAQ (reference sequence). V gave up 6 bases and J gave up 4 bases, with 21 bases separating them. The CDR3 has 16 residues. CDR3 in DNA: TGTGCCAGCAGGGAGGGAGTAGAGAAATCGACCTATGGCTACACCTTC. Translated: CASREGVEKSTYGYTF.

The rearrangement links TRBV7-2 to TRBJ2-2; the D gene is possibly TRBD2 (7 bases). This CDR3 is built from 14 residues. The V end lost 5 bases, the J end lost 6 bases, and 13 bases lay between the germline ends. Germline V gives CDR1 SGHTA, CDR2 FQGNSA. The CDR3 bases are TGTGCCAGCAGCGCGCGGGGGACACCCGGGGAGCTGTTTTTT. This codes for CASSARGTPGELFF. The full variable domain, its missing parts supplied by reference TRBV7-2 and TRBJ2-2, is GAGVSQSPSNKVTEKGKDVELRCDPISGHTALYWYRQSLGQGLEFLIYFQGNSAPDKSGLPSDRFSAERTGGSVSTLTIQRTQQEDSAVYLCASSARGTPGELFFGEGSRLTVL.

The rearrangement joins TRBV12-3 or TRBV12-4 to TRBJ1-5, with 8 bases aligning to TRBD1. This CDR3 region has 15 residues. The V and J ends lost 5 bases and 7 bases, in that order; junction bases with no gene match: 10. In DNA, the CDR3 is TGTGCCAGCAGTGGACAGGGTATAGCCGAACAGCCCCAGCATTTT. It codes for CASSGQGIAEQPQHF.

The chain joins TRBV10-3 to TRBJ2-7, with 8 bases lining up with TRBD2. The germline V gene has CDR1 ENHRY and CDR2 SYGVKD. The ends lost 6 bases at V and 1 base at J; junction bases unmatched: 8. The CDR3 sequence is 15 residues long. The CDR3 sequence: CAIRGAGGPSYEQYF. In DNA form, the CDR3 reads TGTGCCATCAGGGGGGCGGGGGGACCTTCCTACGAGCAGTACTTC.

This clonotype turned up a few times. The chain links TRBV20-1 to TRBJ2-1; 7 bases match TRBD1. Germline CDR1 and CDR2: DFQATT and SNEGSKA (reference sequence). The trim removed 3 bases at V and 0 bases at J, leaving 2 bases unmatched. The CDR3 has 14 amino acids. CDR3 loop: CSARGDSSYNEQFF. The CDR3 DNA reads TGCAGTGCTAGGGGGGACAGCTCCTACAATGAGCAGTTCTTC.

The genes are TRBV6-4 and TRBJ2-7; no clear D gene. The CDR3 loop spans 18 amino acids. The V gene's germline CDR1 is MRHNA and CDR2 SNTAGT. V lost 5 bases to trimming and J lost 3 bases, with 26 bases between them. This CDR3 is CASSIPDEKGDGNYEQYV. The CDR3 DNA reads as TGTGCCAGCAGTATACCGGATGAGAAAGGTGATGGAAACTACGAGCAGTACGTC.

The rearrangement uses TRBV15 and TRBJ1-5; 7 bases line up with TRBD1. CDR3 length: 15 amino acids. V dropped 5 bases and J dropped 4; count of bases not matched to a gene: 8. Germline lookup yields CDR1 LNHNV and CDR2 YYDKDF (reference sequence). CDR3 nucleotides: TGTGCCACCAGCTCTCCCGGGACAGCGAATCAGCCCCAGCATTTT. Amino acids: CATSSPGTANQPQHF.

The genes are TRBV19 and TRBJ2-1, with no clear D. Per the germline V gene, CDR1 is LNHDA and CDR2 is SQIVND (reference sequence). The CDR3 contains 13 residues. Trimming cost V 3 bases and J 10 bases, with 13 bases left between them. CDR3 sequence reads: CASSILPRSEQFF. The CDR3 nucleotides read TGTGCCAGTAGTATCCTCCCCAGGAGCGAGCAGTTCTTC.

This chain connects TRBV7-9 to TRBJ1-5; a possible D gene is TRBD1 (5 bases). The CDR3 is 16 amino acids. V lost 4 bases, J lost 6 bases, and 19 bases lay in between. Germline CDR1 reads SEHNR; CDR2 reads FQNEAQ (reference sequence). Here the CDR3 reads CASSSVGGFRSQPQHF. Here the CDR3 DNA reads TGTGCCAGCAGCTCAGTTGGGGGGTTCAGGAGTCAGCCCCAGCATTTT.

This clonotype was seen a handful of times. The chain carries TRBV6-2 or TRBV6-3 and TRBJ2-3; D is tentatively TRBD1 or TRBD2 (5 bases each). From germline, CDR1 is MNHEY and CDR2 SVGEGT. The germline V and J ends were trimmed by 5 bases and 2 bases, with 17 bases remaining between them. The CDR3 consists of 16 residues. The CDR3 region is CASSHRDDRNTDTQYF. The CDR3 DNA is TGTGCCAGCAGTCACCGGGACGATCGCAACACAGATACGCAGTATTTT.

This clonotype occurred a few times. The chain recombines TRBV12-3 or TRBV12-4 with TRBJ2-1; D perhaps matches TRBD2 (6 bases). V was trimmed by 3 bases and J by 3 bases, leaving 12 bases between them. The CDR3 extends over 15 amino acids. In DNA, the CDR3 is TGTGCCAGCAGTTTGGCTAGCGAGAACTACAATGAGCAGTTCTTC. The encoded protein is CASSLASENYNEQFF.

V gene TRBV5-1 combines with J gene TRBJ1-5; 8 nucleotides agree with TRBD1. The V gene end was trimmed by 4 bases and the J gene end by 5 bases; junction bases not matched to a gene: 8. This CDR3 contains 15 residues. In germline, CDR1 is SGHRS, CDR2 YFSETQ. The CDR3 coding sequence is TGCGCCAGCAGCCGTTGGACAGGGAAAGATCAGCCCCAGCATTTT. It translates to CASSRWTGKDQPQHF. Together with reference TRBV5-1 and TRBJ1-5, the CDR3 gives the full variable domain: KAGVTQTPRYLIKTRGQQVTLSCSPISGHRSVSWYQQTPGQGLQFLFEYFSETQRNKGNFPGRFSGRQFSNSRSEMNVSTLELGDSALYLCASSRWTGKDQPQHFGDGTRLSIL.

This clonotype has a handful of counts. The chain recombines TRBV20-1 with TRBJ2-7; 7 positions agree with TRBD2. Per germline, CDR1 DFQATT and CDR2 SNEGSKA (reference sequence). The CDR3 covers 12 residues. V lost 5 bases to trimming and J lost 10 bases; unmatched junction nucleotides: 11. The CDR3: CSAGGGSGVQYF. The CDR3 nucleotides read TGCAGTGCTGGGGGGGGGTCGGGCGTCCAGTACTTC.

Only a few counts were recorded for this clonotype. The V gene is TRBV7-9, the J gene TRBJ1-1; 7 bases agree with TRBD1. This CDR3 is 15 amino acids long. Germline-derived CDR1 and CDR2 are SEHNR and FQNEAQ (reference sequence). V was clipped by 5 bases and J by 5 bases; unmatched bases: 11. Here the CDR3 DNA reads TGTGCCAGCAGCCCGCTTCAGACAGGGACGACTGAAGCTTTCTTT. It encodes CASSPLQTGTTEAFF. Combining the CDR3 with reference TRBV7-9 and TRBJ1-1 gives the whole variable domain DTGVSQNPRHKITKRGQNVTFRCDPISEHNRLYWYRQTLGQGPEFLTYFQNEAQLEKSRLLSDRFSAERPKGSFSTLEIQRTEQGDSAMYLCASSPLQTGTTEAFFGQGTRLTVV.

This clonotype was picked up a small number of times. The gene calls are TRBV7-9 and TRBJ2-7; a possible D gene is TRBD1 (5 bases). Germline values: CDR1 SEHNR, CDR2 FQNEAQ (reference sequence). The V and J ends lost 5 bases and 5 bases respectively, with 10 bases between them. The CDR3 consists of 12 residues. The CDR3: CASSLGAHEQYV. CDR3 bases: TGTGCCAGCAGCCTAGGGGCCCACGAGCAGTACGTC.

This clonotype came up many times. The chain is built from TRBV12-3 or TRBV12-4 and TRBJ2-7; possibly TRBD2 for D (6 bases). The CDR3 has 14 amino acids. V was shortened by 8 bases and J by 5 bases, with 19 bases between the two germline ends. The CDR3 DNA reads as TGTGCCAGCGTCCTGTCAGGTAGCGGCGACGAGCAGTACTTC. As protein: CASVLSGSGDEQYF.

This clonotype was counted a few times. The chain combines TRBV24-1 with TRBJ2-3; D not certain. Germline V gene data show CDR1 as KGHDR and CDR2 as SFDVKD. The CDR3 contains 14 residues. V gave up 1 base and J gave up 1 base, with 5 bases separating them. The CDR3 coding sequence is TGTGCCACCAGTGATTTTAGGCGCACAGATACGCAGTATTTT. This translates into CATSDFRRTDTQYF.

This clonotype was seen more than once but under ten times. The chain uses TRBV12-5 and TRBJ2-1; 8 nucleotides line up with TRBD2. The germline V gene has CDR1 LGHNT and CDR2 FRNRAP. The CDR3 has 17 amino acids. Trimming took 5 bases from V and 4 from J; bases not matched to a gene: 13. The CDR3 DNA sequence: TGTGCTAGTGGTCTGGCGGGGGGAGGAAACGGGTACAATGAGCAGTTCTTC. This codes for CASGLAGGGNGYNEQFF.

There are a few counts of this clonotype. The chain joins TRBV11-2 to TRBJ2-7; 7 bases fit TRBD1. V was pared by 3 bases and J by 3 bases, with 17 bases of the junction left unmatched. This CDR3 has 18 amino acids. Germline V gene lookup returns CDR1 SGHAT and CDR2 FQNNGV. The CDR3 DNA reads as TGTGCCAGCAGCTTGGGGGCGACAGGGTTTTCTCTTTACTACGAGCAGTACTTC. Amino acids: CASSLGATGFSLYYEQYF.

In this sample, this clonotype turned up a few times. The chain carries TRBV27 and TRBJ1-5; 8 positions match TRBD1. CDR3 length equals 15 residues. Trimming took 6 bases from V and 0 from J; bases not matched to a gene: 4. Germline V gives CDR1 MNHEY, CDR2 SMNVEV (reference sequence). The DNA for the CDR3 is TGTGCCAGCAGGCCGGGACAGGTTAGCAATCAGCCCCAGCATTTT. As protein: CASRPGQVSNQPQHF.

This clonotype was picked up a small number of times. This chain joins TRBV29-1 and TRBJ1-1, with TRBD1 as a possible D gene (5 bases). The germline gives CDR1 SQVTM, CDR2 ANQGSEA. The V and J ends lost 0 bases and 4 bases respectively, with 9 bases between them. The CDR3 contains 13 residues. In nucleotides, the CDR3 is TGCAGCGTTGAAGATATTAGGGGCACTGAAGCTTTCTTT. Protein: CSVEDIRGTEAFF.

This chain uses TRBV25-1 with TRBJ1-1, with 9 positions matching TRBD1. J gave up 0 bases and V 1 base, and 6 bases lay outside the gene matches. The CDR3 consists of 17 residues. Germline assignment: CDR1 MGHDK and CDR2 SYGVNS. The CDR3 sequence is CASSEWFGTGMNTEAFF. CDR3 coding DNA: TGTGCCAGCAGTGAATGGTTCGGGACAGGGATGAACACTGAAGCTTTCTTT.

This clonotype has just a few counts. CDR3 sequence reads: CASSFGGTGSLEQYF. DNA for the CDR3: TGTGCCAGCAGTTTTGGGGGGACAGGATCCCTCGAGCAGTACTTC. The V gene is TRBV27, the J gene TRBJ2-7; 8 bases are shared with TRBD1. The V and J ends lost 3 bases and 6 bases, in that order; junction bases with no gene match: 10. Germline loops: CDR1 MNHEY, CDR2 SMNVEV (reference sequence). The CDR3 is made up of 15 amino acids.

This clonotype was observed a handful of times. V is TRBV5-5 and J is TRBJ2-1, with a weak D call TRBD2 (6 bases). The CDR3 runs to 15 residues. Germline V gives CDR1 SGHKS, CDR2 YYEKEE (reference sequence). Trimming removed 3 bases at V and 5 bases at J, with 15 bases between. The CDR3: CASSYAGTFHNEQFF. The CDR3 DNA reads as TGTGCCAGCAGCTATGCCGGGACTTTCCACAATGAGCAGTTCTTC.

This rearrangement joins TRBV18 to TRBJ1-1; 7 positions match TRBD1. The CDR3 consists of 15 residues. CDR1 KGHSH and CDR2 LQKENI come from the germline V gene. The V segment lost 5 bases and the J segment 5 bases; nucleotides outside the gene matches: 11. For the CDR3, the DNA is TGTGCCAGCTCAGTTGCGACAGGGCGGGGGACTGAAGCTTTCTTT. It specifies CASSVATGRGTEAFF.